This is a list of T cell receptor beta chains from one sample in a study of shared clonotypes between healthy human individuals. Method: immunoSEQ multiplex PCR; TCRdb's copy keeps in-frame clones and lacks some. The table shows 600,000 to 700,000 clones, with approximately 73% occurring only once. Specimen: memory CD4+ T cells sorted from blood. Receptors were obtained from a woman under 40 in good health. CDR3s include the opening cysteine and the closing phenylalanine or tryptophan. Expanded clones get a size class; other rows say once, few or many, or leave the size out.

j_gene,abundance,v_gene,CDR3aa
TRBJ2-3,-,TRBV2,CASSRTGVTDTQYF
TRBJ2-3,few,TRBV27,CASKGLAEEEDTQYF
TRBJ2-6,-,TRBV15,CATSPRKGGMMGANVLTF
TRBJ1-2,-,TRBV18,CASSYEQGNYGYTF
TRBJ1-3,-,TRBV4-1,CASSHSRESGNTIYF
-,once,TRBV2,CASSYRVTSYEQYF
TRBJ2-1,few,TRBV5-1,CASSLELGLIFNEQFF
TRBJ2-3,-,TRBV19,CASSMERGVNTQYF
TRBJ1-1,-,TRBV6-5,CASRYGQGLTEAFF
TRBJ2-7,once,TRBV20-1,CSAYRYYEQYF
TRBJ2-1,-,TRBV9,CASSARLGMNNEQFF
TRBJ2-7,-,TRBV23-1,CASSQRDPAYEQYF
TRBJ2-4,-,TRBV11-2,CASSLLAMAAKNIQYF
TRBJ2-5,-,TRBV5-1,CASSLAGGVETQYF
TRBJ1-4,-,TRBV30,CAGDRNSNEKLFF
TRBJ2-5,few,TRBV9,CASSRGLAGGDQETQYF
TRBJ2-7,-,TRBV28,CASRVDRVSYEQYF
TRBJ1-1,-,TRBV10-3,CALGDHLNTEAFF
TRBJ1-5,-,TRBV11-2,CASSLDRGRPQHF
TRBJ2-3,-,TRBV11-2,CASSPQVGTDTQYF
TRBJ1-5,once,TRBV11-3,CASSLSVQPQHF
TRBJ2-3,-,TRBV27,CASSLSRSPTDTQYF
TRBJ2-3,-,TRBV6-5,CASTEGPLKNTQYF
TRBJ2-7,-,TRBV15,CATSRLAGQGDYEQYF
TRBJ2-1,-,TRBV5-8,CASGSLGDNEQFF
TRBJ2-3,once,TRBV19,CASSASGSLTDTQYF
TRBJ2-5,-,TRBV4-1,CASSQDPGRGWETQYF
TRBJ2-3,-,TRBV4-1,CASSLLPGQLTDTQYF
TRBJ2-7,-,TRBV5-1,CASSLGNSGLASGEQYF
TRBJ2-1,-,TRBV5-1,CASSLEVAGLYNEQFF
TRBJ2-2,few,TRBV5-4,CASSGSNTGELFF
TRBJ1-6,-,TRBV25-1,CASRGGHNSPLHF
TRBJ1-2,-,TRBV6-5,CASSYRVEDGYTF
TRBJ1-1,-,TRBV2,CASSDRVRAFF
TRBJ2-3,-,TRBV28,CASRSSGTSDTQYF
TRBJ2-7,once,TRBV7-9,CASSKDSSGSREQYF
TRBJ2-7,-,TRBV19,CASSRQGVGEQYF
TRBJ2-3,-,TRBV29-1,CSVESLGQTSGDTQYF
TRBJ2-6,-,TRBV6-1,CASSDASGANVLTF
TRBJ1-3,-,TRBV7-6,CASSPGQGQGRAGNTIYF
TRBJ1-4,many,TRBV29-1,CSVVGVGEKLFF
TRBJ2-7,once,TRBV28,CASRSGLTYEQYF
TRBJ1-5,once,TRBV30,CAWSGSANQPQHF
TRBJ2-1,-,TRBV2,CASSQRTTHPYNEQFF
TRBJ1-5,-,TRBV28,CASSFTGTFGQPQHF
TRBJ2-7,-,TRBV10-1,CASSGSGQGSYEQYF
TRBJ2-7,-,TRBV7-9,CASSQSQGRDEQYF
TRBJ2-7,once,TRBV28,CASSSQDTHEQYF
TRBJ2-5,once,TRBV11-2,CASSLVWRDRGGETQYF
TRBJ1-2,few,TRBV14,CASRRDRERGYTF
TRBJ2-1,-,TRBV5-1,CASSSEVHNEQFF
TRBJ2-3,once,TRBV28,CASRTTSTDTQYF